The 11 T cell receptor beta chains presented below share a single source sample, sequenced in a study of technical replicates of blood from a handful of donors. Sequenced by immunoSEQ multiplex PCR; TCRdb stores in-frame clones only, minus some. The data contain tens of thousands of clones, 91% of them singletons. Sequenced: T cells isolated from PBMCs. Source of these receptors: a human donor in good health.

V gene TRBV7-9 combines with J gene TRBJ2-3; 7 nucleotides agree with TRBD2. This CDR3 region has 15 residues. Trimming cost V 0 bases and J 5 bases; bases outside gene matches: 5. The V gene's germline CDR1 is SEHNR and CDR2 FQNEAQ (reference sequence). CDR3 DNA: TGTGCCAGCAGCTTAGCGGGAGGCGGGGGAGATACGCAGTATTTT. Encoded protein: CASSLAGGGGDTQYF.

The chain is built from TRBV11-2 and TRBJ2-3; 11 bases match TRBD2. CDR3 size: 17 residues. V was clipped by 3 bases and J by 3 bases; unmatched bases: 8. Germline V gives CDR1 SGHAT, CDR2 FQNNGV. CDR3 protein: CASSLLTSGSLTDTQYF. Written as DNA, the CDR3 is TGTGCCAGCAGCTTGTTAACTAGCGGGAGTCTGACAGATACGCAGTATTTT.

J is TRBJ1-2 and V is TRBV7-9; no clear D. Germline values: CDR1 SEHNR, CDR2 FQNEAQ (reference sequence). With 7 bases removed from V and 3 bases from J, the gap between germline ends came to 9 bases. The length of the CDR3 is 12 residues. The CDR3 protein is CASTDTDYGYTF. The CDR3 region has the DNA TGTGCCAGCACCGACACAGACTATGGCTACACCTTC.

The chain couples TRBV7-2 to TRBJ2-7; 8 bases line up with TRBD2. V was clipped by 5 bases and J by 3 bases; unmatched bases: 6. The CDR3 has 14 amino acids. Germline values: CDR1 SGHTA, CDR2 FQGNSA. The CDR3 DNA sequence: TGTGCCAGCAGCCCCCGGGGGGGCTACTACGAGCAGTACTTC. Its protein is CASSPRGGYYEQYF.

The chain links TRBV7-3 to TRBJ2-1; 8 bases fit TRBD2. The CDR3 extends over 15 amino acids. Germline V gene data show CDR1 as SGHTA and CDR2 as FQGTGA. With 5 bases clipped from V and 7 bases from J, the junction kept 10 bases outside the gene matches. CDR3 region: CASSRTLAGDNEQFF. CDR3 coding DNA: TGTGCCAGCAGCCGTACCCTAGCGGGTGATAATGAGCAGTTCTTC.

The rearrangement joins TRBV7-9 to TRBJ2-7, with unresolved D. This CDR3 is 12 amino acids long. Trimming left V 6 bases short and J 3 bases short, with 9 bases between. From germline, CDR1 is SEHNR and CDR2 FQNEAQ (reference sequence). The CDR3 loop reads CASSFQDYEQYF. The CDR3 coding sequence is TGTGCCAGCAGTTTCCAGGACTACGAGCAGTACTTC.

In DNA, the CDR3 is TGTGCCAGCTCTGGCACCCCCAGGTACGCTAATGAAAAACTGTTTTTT. Its protein is CASSGTPRYANEKLFF. The chain recombines TRBV7-2 with TRBJ1-4, with D hard to call. This CDR3 contains 16 residues. Per germline, CDR1 SGHTA and CDR2 FQGNSA. The ends were cut back, 8 bases at V and 3 bases at J, with 19 bases in the middle.

The CDR3 DNA reads TGTGCCAGCAGCGTATCCCCGCTAGCGGGAGATCACACCGGGGAGCTGTTTTTT. This encodes CASSVSPLAGDHTGELFF. V is TRBV9 and J is TRBJ2-2; 10 nucleotides line up with TRBD2. V was pared by 1 base and J by 3 bases, with 9 bases of the junction left unmatched. Germline V gives CDR1 SGDLS, CDR2 YYNGEE. CDR3 length equals 18 residues.

The chain carries TRBV6-1 and TRBJ2-1; 7 bases map to TRBD1. CDR3 length: 15 amino acids. Germline V CDR1 and CDR2: MNHNS, SASEGT. Trimming took 3 bases from V and 4 from J; bases not matched to a gene: 6. Here the CDR3 reads CASSDPGQTYNEQFF. In DNA form, the CDR3 reads TGTGCCAGCAGTGACCCGGGACAGACGTACAATGAGCAGTTCTTC.

The V call is TRBV29-1, the J call TRBJ2-1; 8 positions agree with TRBD1. CDR3 length: 14 amino acids. Unmatched junction bases numbered 7, after V lost 3 bases and J lost 6 bases. The germline gives CDR1 SQVTM, CDR2 ANQGSEA. CDR3 DNA: TGCAGCGTTGATAAGACAGGGGCTTCCAATGAGCAGTTCTTC. Translating gives CSVDKTGASNEQFF.

The CDR3 sequence: CASSPLRGQGTEAFF. The DNA of the CDR3 is TGTGCCAGCTCACCACTAAGGGGCCAAGGCACTGAAGCTTTCTTT. The chain is built from TRBV18 and TRBJ1-1, with D maybe TRBD1 (5 bases). V was trimmed by 1 base and J by 4 bases, leaving 13 bases between them. CDR1 and CDR2 from the germline V gene are KGHSH and LQKENI. The length of the CDR3 is 15 residues.